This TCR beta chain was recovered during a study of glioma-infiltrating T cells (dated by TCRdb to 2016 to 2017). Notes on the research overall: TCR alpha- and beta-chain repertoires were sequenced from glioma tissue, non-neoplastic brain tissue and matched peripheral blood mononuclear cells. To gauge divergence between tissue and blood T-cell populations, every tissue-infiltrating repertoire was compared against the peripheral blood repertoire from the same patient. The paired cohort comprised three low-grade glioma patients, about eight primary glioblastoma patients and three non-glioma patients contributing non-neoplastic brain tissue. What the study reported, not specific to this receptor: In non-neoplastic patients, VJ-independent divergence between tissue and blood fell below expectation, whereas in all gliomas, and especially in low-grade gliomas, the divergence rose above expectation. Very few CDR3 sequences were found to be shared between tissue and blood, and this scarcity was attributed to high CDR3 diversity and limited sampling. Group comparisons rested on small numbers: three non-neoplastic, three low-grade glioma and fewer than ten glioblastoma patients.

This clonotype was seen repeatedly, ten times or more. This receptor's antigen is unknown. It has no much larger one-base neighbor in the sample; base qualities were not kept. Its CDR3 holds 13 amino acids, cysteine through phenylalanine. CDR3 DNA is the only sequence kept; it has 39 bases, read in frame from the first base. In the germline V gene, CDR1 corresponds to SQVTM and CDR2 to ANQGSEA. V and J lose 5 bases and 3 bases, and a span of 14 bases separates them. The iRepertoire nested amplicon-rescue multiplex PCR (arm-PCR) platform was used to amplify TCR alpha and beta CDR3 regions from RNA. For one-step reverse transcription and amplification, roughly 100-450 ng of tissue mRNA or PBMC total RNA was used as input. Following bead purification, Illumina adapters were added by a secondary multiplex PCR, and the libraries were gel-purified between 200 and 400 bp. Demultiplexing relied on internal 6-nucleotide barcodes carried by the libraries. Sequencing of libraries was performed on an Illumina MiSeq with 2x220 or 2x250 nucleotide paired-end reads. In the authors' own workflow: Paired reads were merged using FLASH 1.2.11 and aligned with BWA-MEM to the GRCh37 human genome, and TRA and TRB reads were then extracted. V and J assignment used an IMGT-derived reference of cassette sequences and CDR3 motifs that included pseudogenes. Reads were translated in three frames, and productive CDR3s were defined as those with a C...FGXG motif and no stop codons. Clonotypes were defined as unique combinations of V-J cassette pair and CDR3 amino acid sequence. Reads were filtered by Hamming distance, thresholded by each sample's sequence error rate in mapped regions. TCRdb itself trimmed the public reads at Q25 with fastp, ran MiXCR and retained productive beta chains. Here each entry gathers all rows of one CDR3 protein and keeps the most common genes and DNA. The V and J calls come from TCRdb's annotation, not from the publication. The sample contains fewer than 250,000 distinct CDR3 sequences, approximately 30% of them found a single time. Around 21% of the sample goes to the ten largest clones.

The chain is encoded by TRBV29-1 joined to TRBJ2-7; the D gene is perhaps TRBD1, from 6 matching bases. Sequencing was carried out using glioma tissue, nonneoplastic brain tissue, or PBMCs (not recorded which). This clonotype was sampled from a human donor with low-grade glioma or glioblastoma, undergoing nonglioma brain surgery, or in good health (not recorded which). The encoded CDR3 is CSVTSTGYYEQYF. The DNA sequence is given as TGCAGCGTTACATCGACAGGTTACTACGAGCAGTACTTC.